One sample yielded the 28 T cell receptor beta chains listed below, sequenced in a study of regulatory T cells in long-lasting Graves disease. Relying on iRepertoire HTBI primers and Arm-PCR of CDR3 regions, the team built TCR beta libraries. TCRdb re-called the multiplex PCR reads with MiXCR, one entry per CDR3 protein. The sample holds more than 450,000 distinct CDR3 sequences, about 11% seen once. As to time point: newly diagnosed GD, antithyroid drugs for less than 3 months. Isolated PBMC RNA provided the starting material for the TCR library. Another study also made use of these data, one on T cells in Graves' hyperthyroidism and ophthalmopathy.

Sequences were derived from peripheral blood mononuclear cells (PBMCs), sampled at new diagnosis, from a patient treated with antithyroid drugs. These receptors all come from a woman under 40 with Graves disease.

This clonotype was picked up a small number of times. The chain carries TRBV12-3 or TRBV12-4 and TRBJ1-1, with unresolved D. Between the trimmed V and J ends, which lost 7 bases and 1 base, there was a span of 7 bases. The CDR3 runs 12 residues. CDR3 sequence: CASNWGNTEAFF. The CDR3 coding sequence is TGTGCCAGCAATTGGGGGAACACTGAAGCTTTCTTT.

The table lists this clonotype with many counts. V and J are TRBV29-1 and TRBJ2-5; the D is unclear. V was cut by 7 bases and J by 2 bases, with 14 bases left in between. The CDR3 loop spans 13 amino acids. CDR1 is SQVTM and CDR2 is ANQGSEA in the germline V gene. CDR3 bases: TGCAGCGCGTTTACCGGGCTACAAGAGACCCAGTACTTC. This codes for CSAFTGLQETQYF. The full variable domain, its missing parts supplied by reference TRBV29-1 and TRBJ2-5, is SAVISQKPSRDICQRGTSLTIQCQVDSQVTMMFWYRQQPGQSLTLIATANQGSEATYESGFVIDKFPISRPNLTFSTLTVSNMSPEDSSIYLCSAFTGLQETQYFGPGTRLLVL.

This clonotype was seen many times. The chain recombines TRBV13 with TRBJ2-1; tentative D call: TRBD2 (6 bases). The CDR3 totals 16 residues. The V end lost 5 bases, the J end lost 0 bases, and 14 bases lay between the germline ends. Germline V gene data show CDR1 as PRHDT and CDR2 as FYEKMQ (reference sequence). DNA for the CDR3: TGTGCCAGCAGCGGCCGGGAGCCGAGCTCCTACAATGAGCAGTTCTTC. It specifies CASSGREPSSYNEQFF. Complete variable domain (other parts from reference TRBV13 and TRBJ2-1): AAGVIQSPRHLIKEKRETATLKCYPIPRHDTVYWYQQGPGQDPQFLISFYEKMQSDKGSIPDRFSAQQFSDYHSELNMSSLELGDSALYFCASSGREPSSYNEQFFGPGTRLTVL.

The table lists this clonotype with many counts. The rearrangement links TRBV28 to TRBJ2-7, with 8 positions matching TRBD1. The CDR3 is made up of 15 amino acids. J lost 4 bases, V lost 7 bases, and 12 bases had no gene match. CDR1 MDHEN and CDR2 SYDVKM come from the germline V gene. CDR3 sequence reads: CASTTSGQGRYEQYF. Here the CDR3 DNA reads TGTGCCAGCACCACTTCCGGACAGGGCCGGTACGAGCAGTACTTC.

Ten or more counts support this clonotype. V is TRBV14 and J is TRBJ2-1, with TRBD2 identical over 7 bases. CDR3 length equals 19 residues. Germline V gives CDR1 SGHDN, CDR2 FVKESK. V lost 4 bases, J lost 0 bases, and 15 bases stayed unmatched. Here the CDR3 DNA reads TGTGCCAGCAGCCCCATACAACCTAGTCGACTAGCCTCCTACAATGAGCAGTTCTTC. Its translation is CASSPIQPSRLASYNEQFF.

Ten or more counts support this clonotype. V and J are TRBV11-1 and TRBJ2-1, with D uncertain. Looked up from germline, CDR1 is SGHAT and CDR2 is FQDESV (reference sequence). V shed 3 bases and J shed 2 bases, with 11 bases lying between them. The CDR3 covers 15 residues. The CDR3 is CASSLSIGAYNEQFF. The CDR3, as DNA: TGTGCCAGCAGCTTGAGTATCGGCGCCTACAATGAGCAGTTCTTC.

This clonotype was recorded many times. The V and J genes are TRBV7-2 and TRBJ2-7, with a tentative D call TRBD1 (6 bases). Germline lookup yields CDR1 SGHTA and CDR2 FQGNSA. This CDR3 spans 16 amino acids. Trimming took 0 bases from V and 3 from J, leaving 15 bases between them. CDR3 DNA sequence: TGTGCCAGCAGCTTAGCAGGGGGATCCCTATTCTACGAGCAGTACTTC. This gives the protein CASSLAGGSLFYEQYF.

This clonotype showed up just a few times. The rearrangement links TRBV7-2 to TRBJ2-7, with TRBD2 matching 9 bases. The CDR3 sequence is 16 residues long. J gave up 1 base and V 5 bases, and 9 bases lay outside the gene matches. Per the germline V gene, CDR1 is SGHTA and CDR2 is FQGNSA. CDR3 amino acids: CASSRDRTSASYEQYF. In DNA form, the CDR3 reads TGTGCCAGCAGCCGAGACAGGACTAGCGCTTCCTACGAGCAGTACTTC.

This clonotype has ten or more counts. This chain joins TRBV27 and TRBJ2-3; no definite D call. Germline lookup yields CDR1 MNHEY and CDR2 SMNVEV (reference sequence). Trimming shortened V by 7 bases and J by 6 bases, and 11 bases separated the two germline ends. This CDR3 contains 12 residues. This chain's CDR3 is CASTTSDDTQYF. The DNA for the CDR3 is TGTGCCAGCACCACCTCAGATGATACGCAGTATTTT.

At least ten counts were recorded for this clonotype. The rearrangement links TRBV29-1 to TRBJ2-5; either TRBD1 or TRBD2 may fit D (5 bases each). The CDR3 covers 15 residues. The V and J ends lost 4 bases and 1 base respectively, with 16 bases between them. The V gene's germline CDR1 is SQVTM and CDR2 ANQGSEA. Here the CDR3 reads CSVGLGGLSQETQYF. In nucleotides, the CDR3 is TGCAGCGTTGGACTTGGGGGTTTGAGCCAAGAGACCCAGTACTTC.

This clonotype was found once. A read error is possible here, since a much larger clone lies one base away. The chain is built from TRBV20-1 and TRBJ2-7; no reliable D call. The V gene's germline CDR1 is DFQATT and CDR2 SNEGSKA (reference sequence). The CDR3 length is 12 residues. Written as DNA, the CDR3 is TGCAGTGCTAGGAAGAGCTCCTACGAGCACTACTTC. Amino acid sequence: CSARKSSYEHYF.

This clonotype has at least ten counts. V usage is TRBV20-1 and J usage is TRBJ2-7, with D perhaps TRBD2 (6 bases). The CDR3 spans 12 residues. V was pared by 3 bases and J by 7 bases, with 13 bases between. Germline V gene sequence: CDR1 DFQATT, CDR2 SNEGSKA (reference sequence). The CDR3 reads CSASGVAGEQYF. The DNA of the CDR3 is TGCAGTGCTAGCGGGGTCGCGGGGGAGCAGTACTTC.

This clonotype was seen many times. The J gene is TRBJ2-7, the V gene TRBV7-2; D is unclear. The CDR3 is 12 amino acids. Germline-derived CDR1 and CDR2 are SGHTA and FQGNSA. Trimming removed 5 bases at V and 4 bases at J, with 9 bases between. This CDR3 is CASSQTRYEQYF. In DNA form, the CDR3 reads TGTGCCAGCAGCCAAACTCGTTACGAGCAGTACTTC.

This chain links TRBV20-1 with TRBJ2-3, with 8 bases aligning to TRBD1. The CDR3 has 15 residues. J gave up 8 bases and V 3 bases, and 13 bases lay outside the gene matches. Germline V CDR1 and CDR2: DFQATT, SNEGSKA (reference sequence). The CDR3 loop is CSASPDRADSGTQYF. CDR3 sequence (DNA): TGCAGTGCTAGCCCGGACAGGGCCGACTCTGGTACGCAGTATTTT.

Ten or more counts support this clonotype. The chain links TRBV20-1 to TRBJ2-5, with 8 bases identical to TRBD2. Germline values: CDR1 DFQATT, CDR2 SNEGSKA (reference sequence). V shed 3 bases, J shed 4 bases, and the junction held 7 bases outside the gene matches. The length of the CDR3 is 14 residues. The DNA for the CDR3 is TGCAGTGCTAGTTTAGCGGGAATCGTAGAGACCCAGTACTTC. Protein sequence: CSASLAGIVETQYF.

This clonotype was observed a single time. Since a far larger clone is one base different, this is likely a read error. The rearrangement joins TRBV12-3 or TRBV12-4 to TRBJ2-1, with 8 nucleotides matching TRBD2. The J call may be faulty, since TRBJ2-5 better matches the DNA end. The CDR3 covers 15 residues. The CDR3 DNA reads TGTGCCAGCAGTTTATGGTCCGGACGGGGGGGGACCCAGTACTTC. As protein: CASSLWSGRGGTQYF.

As concerns this clonotype: Mismatch with germline at one junction end may stem from a read error. This chain joins TRBV6-2 or TRBV6-3 and TRBJ1-1, with 7 bases that match TRBD1. The CDR3 spans 17 residues. CDR1 and CDR2 from the germline V gene are MNHEY and SVGEGT. DNA of the CDR3: TGTGCCAGCAGTTACTCCTTTCTTGGCAGGGGGGGCACTGAGGCTTTCTTT. This encodes CASSYSFLGRGGTEAFF.

Ten or more counts support this clonotype. This CDR3 is CASSDLLDSPDWPQHF. The CDR3 DNA is TGTGCCAGCAGTGACCTGCTGGACAGCCCAGATTGGCCCCAGCATTTT. The rearrangement links TRBV2 to TRBJ1-5; D is possibly TRBD1 (6 bases). V lost 3 bases, J lost 9 bases, and 21 bases lay in between. The CDR3 is 16 residues long. Germline assignment: CDR1 SNHLY and CDR2 FYNNEI.

The table lists this clonotype with many counts. This chain links TRBV27 with TRBJ2-2; no clear D gene. Trimming stripped 2 bases from V and 10 bases from J, with 14 bases between. The germline CDR1 and CDR2 sequences are MNHEY and SMNVEV (reference sequence). The CDR3 sequence is 14 residues long. The CDR3, as DNA: TGTGCCAGCAGTTTAATAGGGTACGGTGAGGAGCTGTTTTTT. Its protein is CASSLIGYGEELFF.

This clonotype was found many times. The chain is built from TRBV28 and TRBJ1-2, with 9 bases fitting TRBD1. V was pared by 3 bases and J by 3 bases, with 11 bases of the junction left unmatched. This CDR3 is built from 17 residues. Per germline, CDR1 MDHEN and CDR2 SYDVKM. The CDR3 nucleotides are TGTGCCAGCAGTTTTCGGCGGGACAGGGCAAATTACTATGGCTACACCTTC. Encoded protein: CASSFRRDRANYYGYTF.

This clonotype came up many times. V is TRBV7-2 and J is TRBJ2-3; tentatively, D is TRBD2 (5 bases). CDR1 SGHTA and CDR2 FQGNSA come from the germline V gene. The CDR3 extends over 14 amino acids. V was pared by 3 bases and J by 1 base, with 8 bases between. For the CDR3, the DNA is TGTGCCAGCAGCTTTGGTAGCGGCACAGATACGCAGTATTTT. Amino acids: CASSFGSGTDTQYF. The entire variable domain, with the rest obtained from reference TRBV7-2 and TRBJ2-3, is as follows: GAGVSQSPSNKVTEKGKDVELRCDPISGHTALYWYRQSLGQGLEFLIYFQGNSAPDKSGLPSDRFSAERTGGSVSTLTIQRTQQEDSAVYLCASSFGSGTDTQYFGPGTRLTVL.

This clonotype came up many times. V usage is TRBV27 and J usage is TRBJ1-6; D remains ambiguous. The CDR3 runs 13 residues. Trimming pared 2 bases from V and 7 bases from J, leaving 6 bases between. CDR1 and CDR2 (germline): MNHEY, SMNVEV (reference sequence). CDR3 nucleotide sequence: TGTGCCAGCAGTTTACTGGCAAATTCACCCCTCCACTTT. Amino acids: CASSLLANSPLHF.

The chain links TRBV20-1 to TRBJ2-1; TRBD2 matches at 12 bases. This CDR3 has 15 amino acids. Germline V gene lookup returns CDR1 DFQATT and CDR2 SNEGSKA (reference sequence). Losses at the gene ends were 4 bases for V and 4 bases for J; bases not matched to a gene: 5. CDR3 sequence: CSATITSGRYNEQFF. CDR3 DNA: TGCAGTGCTACGATAACTAGCGGGAGGTACAATGAGCAGTTCTTC.

This clonotype has ten or more counts. The V and J genes are TRBV6-5 and TRBJ2-7; 9 bases are shared with TRBD1. Trimming cost V 2 bases and J 1 base; bases outside gene matches: 3. The CDR3 has 15 residues. Germline CDR1 MNHEY, CDR2 SVGAGI. CDR3 amino acids: CASSYGTGSSYEQYF. CDR3 sequence (DNA): TGTGCCAGCAGTTACGGGACAGGGTCTTCCTACGAGCAGTACTTC.

The sample holds many counts of this clonotype. V is TRBV11-3 and J is TRBJ2-5; D is unresolved. Germline CDR1 SGHNT, CDR2 YENEEA. Trimming stripped 1 base from V and 2 bases from J, with 8 bases between. The CDR3 loop spans 14 amino acids. The CDR3 DNA is TGTGCCAGCAGCTTAGGTTACGTTCAAGAGACCCAGTACTTC. As protein: CASSLGYVQETQYF.

A few counts support this clonotype. V usage is TRBV29-1 and J usage is TRBJ2-1; TRBD2 matches 9 bases. Germline V gene lookup returns CDR1 SQVTM and CDR2 ANQGSEA. The CDR3 runs 17 residues. V trimming: 4 bases; J trimming: 0 bases; junction bases outside the gene matches: 10. CDR3 nucleotides: TGCAGCGTTGCTGGGCTAGCGGGAAGATACTCCTACAATGAGCAGTTCTTC. Its protein product is CSVAGLAGRYSYNEQFF.

The CDR3, as DNA: TGTGCCATCAAAGCGGGAGTAGTCGATGAGCAGTTCTTC. Its protein is CAIKAGVVDEQFF. The chain links TRBV10-3 to TRBJ2-1; 8 nucleotides line up with TRBD2. V trimming: 7 bases; J trimming: 8 bases; junction bases outside the gene matches: 7. The CDR3 sequence is 13 residues long. Germline V gene data show CDR1 as ENHRY and CDR2 as SYGVKD.

Ten or more counts support this clonotype. CDR3 in DNA: TGTGCCAGCAGCCAACTAGCGGAGGACAATGAGCAGTTCTTC. This translates into CASSQLAEDNEQFF. The rearrangement uses TRBV3-1 and TRBJ2-1, with 7 positions matching TRBD2. The ends lost 2 bases at V and 5 bases at J; junction bases unmatched: 3. The CDR3 is made up of 14 amino acids. The V gene's germline CDR1 is LGHDT and CDR2 YNNKEL (reference sequence).